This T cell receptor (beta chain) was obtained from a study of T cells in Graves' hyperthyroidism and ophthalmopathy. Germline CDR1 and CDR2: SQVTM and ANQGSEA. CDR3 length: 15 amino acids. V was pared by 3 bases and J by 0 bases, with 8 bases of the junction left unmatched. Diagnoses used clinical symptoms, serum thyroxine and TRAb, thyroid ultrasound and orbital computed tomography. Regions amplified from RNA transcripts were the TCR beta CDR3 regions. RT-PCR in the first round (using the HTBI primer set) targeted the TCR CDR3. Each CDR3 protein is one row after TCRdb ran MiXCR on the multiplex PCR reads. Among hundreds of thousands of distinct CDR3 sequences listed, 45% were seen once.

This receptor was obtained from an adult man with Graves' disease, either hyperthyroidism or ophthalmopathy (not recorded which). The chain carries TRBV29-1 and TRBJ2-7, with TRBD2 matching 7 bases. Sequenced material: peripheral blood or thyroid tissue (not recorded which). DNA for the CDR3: TGCAGCGTTGAGGGGGGAGCGGGGACCTCCTACGAGCAGTACTTC. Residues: CSVEGGAGTSYEQYF.